The sequence of this TCR beta chain was determined in a study of spatial heterogeneity in lung cancer. Study-level findings and limits: For expanded intratumoral alpha and beta TCRs, counts tracked tumor mutation counts. The numbers of ubiquitous and regional expanded TCRs correlated with ubiquitous and regional nonsynonymous mutations, respectively. In tumor T cells, estimated coverage reached about 7.3% for alpha chains and approximately 13% for beta chains.

By share of the sample, this clonotype is medium-sized. No antigen is known for it. Trimming left V 6 bases short and J 4 bases short, with 10 bases between. Germline assignment: CDR1 SNHLY and CDR2 FYNNEI. The CDR3 sequence is 13 residues long. Unique molecular identifiers tagged every individual TCR cDNA molecule. TCRdb independently ran MiXCR on the 5' RACE reads; one entry per CDR3 protein. The sample records roughly 2,600 distinct CDR3 sequences, roughly 10% being singletons. This sample's time point: sample taken at primary tumor resection. The specimen comprised lung tumor tissue, sampled at surgery. The chain is built from TRBV2 and TRBJ1-5; no clear D gene. The sequence came from a male donor with early-stage non-small cell lung cancer. CDR3 nucleotides: TGTGCCAGCAGGCAGGTCAGAAATCAGCCCCAGCATTTT. Encoded protein: CASRQVRNQPQHF.